This is a list of T cell receptor beta chains from one sample in a study of CD8 T cells in Susac syndrome. One entry per CDR3 protein, called by TCRdb with MiXCR from the immunoSEQ multiplex PCR reads. The sample has 150,000 to 200,000 distinct CDR3 sequences, over 90% seen once. Sequenced material: CD4+ T cells from PBMCs. Receptor source: a human donor with multiple sclerosis. The CDR3 runs from the conserved cysteine through the conserved F or W. D genes are given only for firm matches. Clone size is shown for a subset of rows, as once, few, many or a class of expanded clone.

cdr3_length,j_call,clone_size,v_call,d_call,cdr3_aa,cdr3_nt
15,TRBJ2-7,NA,TRBV4-2,NA,CASSQDVRQSYEQYF,TGTGCCAGCAGCCAAGATGTAAGGCAGTCCTACGAGCAGTACTTC
14,TRBJ1-1,NA,TRBV5-1,NA,CASSPPGGETEAFF,TGCGCCAGCAGCCCCCCCGGGGGAGAGACTGAAGCTTTCTTT
11,TRBJ1-6,NA,TRBV2,NA,CASSADRHLHF,TGTGCCAGCAGTGCCGACAGGCACCTCCACTTT
15,TRBJ1-2,NA,TRBV7-8,NA,CASSLVVGANYGYTF,TGTGCCAGCAGCTTAGTGGTGGGGGCTAACTATGGCTACACCTTC
15,TRBJ2-3,NA,TRBV7-2,NA,CASSLGWRRTDTQYF,TGTGCCAGCAGCTTAGGATGGAGACGCACAGATACGCAGTATTTT
13,TRBJ2-1,once,TRBV20-1,NA,CSARAGPTHEQFF,TGCAGTGCTAGAGCAGGCCCTACCCATGAGCAGTTCTTC
12,TRBJ2-1,NA,TRBV20-1,TRBD2,CSASWTSNEQFF,TGCAGTGCTAGTTGGACTAGCAATGAGCAGTTCTTC
13,TRBJ2-5,NA,TRBV3-1,TRBD2,CASLRAGGYTQYF,TGTGCCAGCCTGAGGGCGGGGGGTTATACCCAGTACTTC
17,TRBJ1-5,NA,TRBV19,TRBD1,CASISRARQGQNQPQHF,TGTGCCAGTATATCAAGAGCCAGACAGGGTCAAAATCAGCCCCAGCATTTT
17,TRBJ2-3,NA,TRBV20-1,TRBD2,CSASPVWLAGGGNTQYF,TGCAGTGCTTCTCCAGTCTGGCTAGCGGGGGGAGGGAATACGCAGTATTTT
12,TRBJ2-3,NA,TRBV5-4,NA,CASSRSRDTQYF,TGTGCCAGCAGCCGTTCTAGGGATACGCAGTATTTT
15,TRBJ2-3,NA,TRBV30,NA,CAWSLLGPRTDTQYF,TGTGCCTGGAGTTTACTGGGTCCACGCACAGATACGCAGTATTTT
14,TRBJ2-1,NA,TRBV7-9,TRBD1,CASSWDRGRNEQFF,TGTGCCAGCAGCTGGGACAGGGGGCGTAATGAGCAGTTCTTC
16,TRBJ2-5,NA,TRBV9,NA,CASSPFGGATRETQYF,TGTGCCAGCAGCCCCTTTGGGGGGGCGACCAGGGAGACCCAGTACTTC
15,TRBJ1-1,NA,TRBV18,NA,CASSRSTGQNTEAFF,TGTGCCAGCTCACGTTCCACAGGGCAGAACACTGAAGCTTTCTTT
15,TRBJ2-1,NA,TRBV7-7,TRBD2,CASSVGLAGGNEQFF,TGTGCCAGCAGCGTCGGACTAGCGGGAGGAAATGAGCAGTTCTTC
14,TRBJ1-1,NA,TRBV6-5,NA,CASSSGVVNTEAFF,TGTGCCAGCAGTTCAGGGGTTGTGAACACTGAAGCTTTCTTT
14,TRBJ2-5,once,TRBV11-2,NA,CASSFSDVGKTQYF,TGTGCCAGCAGCTTTTCCGACGTCGGGAAGACCCAGTACTTC